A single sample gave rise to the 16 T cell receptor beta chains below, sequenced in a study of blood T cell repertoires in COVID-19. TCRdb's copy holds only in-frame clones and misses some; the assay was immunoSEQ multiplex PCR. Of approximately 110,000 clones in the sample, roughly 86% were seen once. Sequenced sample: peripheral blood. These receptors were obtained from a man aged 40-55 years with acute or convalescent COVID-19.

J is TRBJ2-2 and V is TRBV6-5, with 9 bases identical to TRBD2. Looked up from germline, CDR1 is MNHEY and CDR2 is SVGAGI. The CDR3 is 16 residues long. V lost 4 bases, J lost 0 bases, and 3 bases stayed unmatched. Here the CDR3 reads CASSFGLASNTGELFF. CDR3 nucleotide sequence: TGTGCCAGCAGTTTTGGACTAGCGTCGAACACCGGGGAGCTGTTTTTT.

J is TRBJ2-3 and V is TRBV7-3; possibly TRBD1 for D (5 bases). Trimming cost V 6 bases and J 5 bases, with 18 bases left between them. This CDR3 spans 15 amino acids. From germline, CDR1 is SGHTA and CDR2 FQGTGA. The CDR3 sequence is CASSPQLGAGDTQYF. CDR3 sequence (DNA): TGTGCCAGCAGTCCCCAGCTAGGGGCCGGAGATACGCAGTATTTT.

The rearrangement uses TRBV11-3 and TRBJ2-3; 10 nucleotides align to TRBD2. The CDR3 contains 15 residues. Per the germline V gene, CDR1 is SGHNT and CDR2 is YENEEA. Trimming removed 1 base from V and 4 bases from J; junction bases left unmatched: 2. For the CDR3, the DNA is TGTGCCAGCAGCTTAGTAGCGGGGGGTCCAGATACGCAGTATTTT. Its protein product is CASSLVAGGPDTQYF.

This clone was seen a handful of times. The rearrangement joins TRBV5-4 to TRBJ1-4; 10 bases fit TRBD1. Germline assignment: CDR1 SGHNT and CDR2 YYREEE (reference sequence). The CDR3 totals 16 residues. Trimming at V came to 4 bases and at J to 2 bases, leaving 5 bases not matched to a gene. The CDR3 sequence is CASSIWTGGTNEKLFF. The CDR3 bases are TGTGCCAGCAGCATTTGGACAGGGGGGACTAATGAAAAACTGTTTTTT.

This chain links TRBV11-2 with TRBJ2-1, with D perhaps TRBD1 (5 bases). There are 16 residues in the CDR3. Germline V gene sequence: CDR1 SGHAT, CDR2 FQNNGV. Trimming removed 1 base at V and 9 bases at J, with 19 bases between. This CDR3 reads CASSLGIGVSIAEQFF. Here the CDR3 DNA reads TGTGCCAGCAGCTTAGGGATAGGGGTCTCTATAGCTGAGCAGTTCTTC.

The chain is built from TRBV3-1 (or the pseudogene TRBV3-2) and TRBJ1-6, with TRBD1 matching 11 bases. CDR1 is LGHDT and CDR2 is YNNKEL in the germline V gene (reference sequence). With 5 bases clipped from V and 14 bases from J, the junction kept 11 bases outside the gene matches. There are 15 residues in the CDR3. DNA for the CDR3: TGTGCCAGCAGCAGGGACAGGGGGGCATCCGGGTCCCTCCACTTT. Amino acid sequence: CASSRDRGASGSLHF.

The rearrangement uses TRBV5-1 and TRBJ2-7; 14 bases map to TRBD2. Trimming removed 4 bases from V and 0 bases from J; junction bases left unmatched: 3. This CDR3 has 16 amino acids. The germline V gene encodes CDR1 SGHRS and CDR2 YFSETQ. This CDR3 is CASSPGTSGSSYEQYF. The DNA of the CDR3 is TGCGCCAGCAGCCCTGGGACTAGCGGGAGCTCCTACGAGCAGTACTTC.

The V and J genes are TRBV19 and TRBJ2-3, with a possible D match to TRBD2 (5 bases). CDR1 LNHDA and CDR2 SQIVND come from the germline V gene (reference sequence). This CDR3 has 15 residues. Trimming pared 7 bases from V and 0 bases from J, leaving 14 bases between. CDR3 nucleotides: TGTGCCAGTACCCCCGCGGGCTTTAGCACAGATACGCAGTATTTT. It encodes CASTPAGFSTDTQYF.

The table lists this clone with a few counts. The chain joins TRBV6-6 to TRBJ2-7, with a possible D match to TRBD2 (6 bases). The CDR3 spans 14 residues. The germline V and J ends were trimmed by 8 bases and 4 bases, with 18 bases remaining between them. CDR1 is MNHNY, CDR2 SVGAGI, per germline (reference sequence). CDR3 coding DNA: TGTGCCAGCGAGAGGGACTTCCCCGAATACGAGCAGTACTTC. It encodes CASERDFPEYEQYF.

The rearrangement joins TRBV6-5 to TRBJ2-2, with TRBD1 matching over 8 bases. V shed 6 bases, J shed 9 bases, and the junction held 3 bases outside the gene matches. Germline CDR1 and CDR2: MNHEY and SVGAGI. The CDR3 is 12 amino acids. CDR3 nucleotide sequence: TGTGCCAGCAGCCGACAGGGGCGGGAGCTGTTTTTT. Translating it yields CASSRQGRELFF.

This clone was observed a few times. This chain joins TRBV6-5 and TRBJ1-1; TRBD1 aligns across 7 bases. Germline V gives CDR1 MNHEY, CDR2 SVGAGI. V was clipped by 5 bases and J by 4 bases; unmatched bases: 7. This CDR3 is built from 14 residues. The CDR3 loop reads CASSPPQGSTEAFF. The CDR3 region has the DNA TGTGCCAGCAGTCCGCCACAGGGGAGCACTGAAGCTTTCTTT.

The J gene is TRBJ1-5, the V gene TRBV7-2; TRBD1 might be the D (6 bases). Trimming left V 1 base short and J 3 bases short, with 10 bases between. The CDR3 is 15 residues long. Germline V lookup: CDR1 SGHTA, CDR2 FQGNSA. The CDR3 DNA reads TGTGCCAGCAGCTTAGATGGACAGTTCAATCAGCCCCAGCATTTT. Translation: CASSLDGQFNQPQHF.

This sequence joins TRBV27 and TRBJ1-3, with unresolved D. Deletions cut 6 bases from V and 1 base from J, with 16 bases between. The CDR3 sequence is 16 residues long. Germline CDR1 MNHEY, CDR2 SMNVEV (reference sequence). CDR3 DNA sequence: TGTGCCAGCAGCCCCGCGGCCTGGGAGTCTGGAAACACCATATATTTT. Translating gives CASSPAAWESGNTIYF.

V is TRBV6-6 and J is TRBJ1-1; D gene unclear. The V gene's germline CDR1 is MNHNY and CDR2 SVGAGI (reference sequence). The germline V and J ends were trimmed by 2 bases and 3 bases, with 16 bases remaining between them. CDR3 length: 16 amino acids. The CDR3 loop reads CASSYRAGRMDTEAFF. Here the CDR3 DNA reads TGTGCCAGCAGTTACCGGGCGGGGAGGATGGACACTGAAGCTTTCTTT.

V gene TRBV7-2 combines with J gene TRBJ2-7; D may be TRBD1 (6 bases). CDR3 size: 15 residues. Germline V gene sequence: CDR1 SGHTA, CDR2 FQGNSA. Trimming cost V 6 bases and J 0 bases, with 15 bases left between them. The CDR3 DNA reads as TGTGCCAGCAGAGTACAGGGCATTGGCTCCTACGAGCAGTACTTC. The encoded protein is CASRVQGIGSYEQYF. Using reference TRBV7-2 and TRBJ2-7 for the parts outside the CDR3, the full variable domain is GAGVSQSPSNKVTEKGKDVELRCDPISGHTALYWYRQSLGQGLEFLIYFQGNSAPDKSGLPSDRFSAERTGGSVSTLTIQRTQQEDSAVYLCASRVQGIGSYEQYFGPGTRLTVT.

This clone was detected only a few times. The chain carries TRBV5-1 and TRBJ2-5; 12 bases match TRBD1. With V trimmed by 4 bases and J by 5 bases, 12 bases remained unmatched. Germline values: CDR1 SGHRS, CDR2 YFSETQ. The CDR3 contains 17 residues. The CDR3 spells CASSSAGTGGLGETQYF. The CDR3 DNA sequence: TGCGCCAGCAGCAGCGCCGGGACAGGGGGCTTGGGTGAGACCCAGTACTTC.